The 2 T cell receptor beta chains below all came from one sample that was sequenced in a study of blood T cell repertoires in COVID-19. This table comes from immunoSEQ multiplex PCR, and its TCRdb copy is limited to in-frame clones, with some not included. Among around 280,000 clones listed, around 88% were seen once. The sequenced sample consisted of PBMCs or T cells enriched from blood (not recorded which). These receptors came from a woman aged 40 to 50 who had recovered from COVID-19.

This rearrangement joins TRBV10-1 to TRBJ2-2; the match to TRBD1 covers 11 bases. CDR3 size: 15 residues. V dropped 7 bases and J dropped 8; count of bases not matched to a gene: 9. CDR1 WNHNN and CDR2 SYGVQD come from the germline V gene (reference sequence). The CDR3 DNA reads TGCGCCAGCACTAACGGGACAGGGGGAACGGGGGAGCTGTTTTTT. Residues: CASTNGTGGTGELFF.

The rearrangement joins TRBV13 to TRBJ1-5; 7 bases are shared with TRBD1. The V gene end was trimmed by 0 bases and the J gene end by 4 bases; junction bases not matched to a gene: 0. The germline V gene has CDR1 PRHDT and CDR2 FYEKMQ (reference sequence). The length of the CDR3 is 14 residues. The CDR3 loop reads CASSLGQGNQPQHF. Here the CDR3 DNA reads TGTGCCAGCAGCTTAGGACAGGGGAATCAGCCCCAGCATTTT.